These 22 T cell receptor beta chains share one sample of origin, sequenced in a study of radiotherapy plus CTLA-4 blockade in lung cancer. Produced via immunoSEQ multiplex PCR; TCRdb's table is partial and in-frame only. This sample has approximately 78,000 clones, with about 80% found just once. The specimen comprised peripheral blood, sampled from a patient treated with radiotherapy plus ipilimumab. The source of these receptors is a human donor with non-small cell lung cancer who had a complete response to radiotherapy plus ipilimumab.

This clone is a singleton in its sample. The V call is TRBV13, the J call TRBJ1-6; the match to TRBD1 covers 9 bases. V was pared by 5 bases and J by 7 bases, with 3 bases of the junction left unmatched. This CDR3 spans 14 amino acids. Per the germline V gene, CDR1 is PRHDT and CDR2 is FYEKMQ (reference sequence). The CDR3 region is CASSRQGGNSPLHF. In nucleotides, the CDR3 is TGTGCCAGCAGCCGACAGGGGGGGAATTCACCCCTCCACTTT. The whole variable domain, remainder taken from reference TRBV13 and TRBJ1-6, is AAGVIQSPRHLIKEKRETATLKCYPIPRHDTVYWYQQGPGQDPQFLISFYEKMQSDKGSIPDRFSAQQFSDYHSELNMSSLELGDSALYFCASSRQGGNSPLHFGNGTRLTVT.

The chain couples TRBV20-1 to TRBJ2-3, with a tentative D call TRBD1 (5 bases). V lost 3 bases, J lost 5 bases, and 6 bases lay in between. The CDR3 loop spans 11 amino acids. Germline lookup yields CDR1 DFQATT and CDR2 SNEGSKA (reference sequence). The DNA for the CDR3 is TGCAGTGCTAGCCAGGGAGATACGCAGTATTTT. This sequence encodes CSASQGDTQYF.

V is TRBV11-2 and J is TRBJ1-1, with 7 bases identical to TRBD1. V was clipped by 3 bases and J by 0 bases; unmatched bases: 7. CDR1 SGHAT and CDR2 FQNNGV come from the germline V gene. This CDR3 has 16 amino acids. The DNA for the CDR3 is TGTGCCAGCAGCTTCCGGGGACAGACCATGAACACTGAAGCTTTCTTT. Translating it yields CASSFRGQTMNTEAFF.

J is TRBJ1-1 and V is TRBV6-5; 7 bases align to TRBD1. The junction had 7 bases not matched to a gene; V was cut back by 6 bases and J by 6 bases. In germline, CDR1 is MNHEY, CDR2 SVGAGI. The CDR3 is made up of 13 amino acids. CDR3 nucleotides: TGTGCCAGCAGGAGACAGGGAAGGGCTGAAGCTTTCTTT. Translation gives CASRRQGRAEAFF.

This rearrangement joins TRBV20-1 to TRBJ1-1, with no clear D. Trimming shortened V by 6 bases and J by 9 bases, and 11 bases separated the two germline ends. Germline V CDR1 and CDR2: DFQATT, SNEGSKA (reference sequence). There are 10 residues in the CDR3. The CDR3 DNA follows: TGCAGTGCGGCAGGAGGTAAAGCTTTCTTT. Translating gives CSAAGGKAFF.

The V call is TRBV29-1, the J call TRBJ2-3, with TRBD1 as a possible D gene (5 bases). This CDR3 is 14 amino acids long. Germline-derived CDR1 and CDR2 are SQVTM and ANQGSEA. V was shortened by 8 bases and J by 3 bases, with 18 bases between the two germline ends. The CDR3 loop is CSSDRGLGTDTQYF. DNA for the CDR3: TGCAGCTCCGATAGGGGCTTGGGGACAGATACGCAGTATTTT.

This chain uses TRBV30 with TRBJ2-3; 8 nucleotides agree with TRBD2. The CDR3 runs to 18 residues. With V trimmed by 2 bases and J by 2 bases, 15 bases remained unmatched. CDR1 GTSNPN and CDR2 SVGIG come from the germline V gene (reference sequence). CDR3 coding DNA: TGTGCCTGGAGTAAAACCTGGGTAGCGGGGTATTTCACAGATACGCAGTATTTT. It encodes CAWSKTWVAGYFTDTQYF.

The CDR3 region is CASSPILAGDGNEQFF. For the CDR3, the DNA is TGTGCCAGCAGCCCCATACTAGCGGGGGATGGGAATGAGCAGTTCTTC. The V call is TRBV11-2, the J call TRBJ2-1; 11 positions agree with TRBD2. The V gene's germline CDR1 is SGHAT and CDR2 FQNNGV. The CDR3 sequence is 16 residues long. V dropped 5 bases and J dropped 7; count of bases not matched to a gene: 10.

This clone showed up just once. V and J are TRBV6-1 and TRBJ1-6; tentative D call: TRBD1 (6 bases). The CDR3 is 13 residues long. Germline CDR1 MNHNS, CDR2 SASEGT. Trimming removed 6 bases at V and 7 bases at J, with 10 bases between. The CDR3 protein is CASRGQRNSPLHF. CDR3 nucleotides: TGTGCCAGCAGAGGACAGAGGAATTCACCCCTCCACTTT.

This clone was picked up a small number of times. V usage is TRBV6-5 and J usage is TRBJ1-5; perhaps TRBD1 as D (5 bases). CDR3 length equals 14 residues. Germline V lookup: CDR1 MNHEY, CDR2 SVGAGI. Trimming took 5 bases from V and 8 from J, leaving 16 bases between them. The CDR3 spells CASSEGMGSEPQHF. CDR3 in DNA: TGTGCCAGCAGTGAGGGGATGGGATCGGAGCCCCAGCATTTT.

This clone was observed once. The rearrangement links TRBV5-1 to TRBJ1-2; no firm D call. Germline V gene lookup returns CDR1 SGHRS and CDR2 YFSETQ. V lost 0 bases and J lost 6, with 12 bases in between. The CDR3 runs to 14 residues. The CDR3 region has the DNA TGCGCCAGCAGCTTGGAAGCCAGGCATCATGGCTACACCTTC. Its translation: CASSLEARHHGYTF.

The chain recombines TRBV5-4 with TRBJ2-2; D call uncertain. The germline V gene has CDR1 SGHNT and CDR2 YYREEE (reference sequence). The CDR3 is made up of 15 amino acids. Trimming left V 0 bases short and J 2 bases short, with 8 bases between. CDR3 residues: CASSLATLNTGELFF. Written as DNA, the CDR3 is TGTGCCAGCAGCTTGGCAACCCTCAACACCGGGGAGCTGTTTTTT.

V gene TRBV7-2 combines with J gene TRBJ2-2; the match to TRBD2 covers 7 bases. With 2 bases clipped from V and 4 bases from J, the junction kept 4 bases outside the gene matches. Germline V lookup: CDR1 SGHTA, CDR2 FQGNSA. The CDR3 runs 15 residues. The CDR3 nucleotides read TGTGCCAGCAGCTTACGGGTAGCGGGCACCGGGGAGCTGTTTTTT. This translates into CASSLRVAGTGELFF.

This clone has just one count. The same CDR3 can be traced to other DNA sequences in this sample. The CDR3 coding sequence is TGTGCCAGCAGTGCCCAAGAGACCCAGTACTTC. This gives the protein CASSAQETQYF. The chain links TRBV6-1 to TRBJ2-5; D is unclear. This CDR3 has 11 amino acids. Trimming shortened V by 4 bases and J by 1 base, and 1 base separated the two germline ends. Germline lookup yields CDR1 MNHNS and CDR2 SASEGT.

The CDR3 sequence is CAWSTRDRRYTEAFF. The CDR3 DNA sequence: TGTGCCTGGAGTACCCGGGACAGGAGATACACTGAAGCTTTCTTT. This rearrangement joins TRBV30 to TRBJ1-1, with 8 nucleotides matching TRBD1. CDR3 length equals 15 residues. Trimming at V came to 2 bases and at J to 3 bases, leaving 8 bases not matched to a gene. The V gene's germline CDR1 is GTSNPN and CDR2 SVGIG (reference sequence).

This clone appeared a single time. The genes are TRBV14 and TRBJ1-2; D gene uncertain. Germline loops: CDR1 SGHDN, CDR2 FVKESK. Trimming removed 4 bases from V and 8 bases from J, with 20 bases in between. The CDR3 loop spans 15 amino acids. CDR3 nucleotide sequence: TGTGCCAGCAGCCCCCTAAGTGGGAGCCGCGAGGGCTACACCTTC. It codes for CASSPLSGSREGYTF. Looking up the rest from reference TRBV14 and TRBJ1-2 gives the full variable domain: EAGVTQFPSHSVIEKGQTVTLRCDPISGHDNLYWYRRVMGKEIKFLLHFVKESKQDESGMPNNRFLAERTGGTYSTLKVQPAELEDSGVYFCASSPLSGSREGYTFGSGTRLTVV.

Only a few counts were recorded for this clone. V usage is TRBV18 and J usage is TRBJ2-2; D remains ambiguous. Germline CDR1 reads KGHSH; CDR2 reads LQKENI. Trimming shortened V by 3 bases and J by 6 bases, and 8 bases separated the two germline ends. The CDR3 contains 13 residues. The CDR3 loop reads CASSPVRAGELFF. In nucleotides, the CDR3 is TGTGCCAGCTCACCGGTAAGGGCCGGGGAGCTGTTTTTT.

The J gene is TRBJ1-1, the V gene TRBV7-9; D unresolved. Trimming took off 6 bases at V and 3 bases at J, with 14 bases between the two ends. The germline CDR1 and CDR2 sequences are SEHNR and FQNEAQ (reference sequence). This CDR3 is 14 amino acids long. CDR3 coding DNA: TGTGCCAGCAGACCCCGGACCGGAGACACTGAAGCTTTCTTT. It is translated as CASRPRTGDTEAFF.

Only a few counts were recorded for this clone. V gene TRBV7-9 combines with J gene TRBJ1-2; 7 bases line up with TRBD1. The CDR3 has 13 amino acids. Trimming cost V 2 bases and J 5 bases; bases outside gene matches: 2. Looked up from germline, CDR1 is SEHNR and CDR2 is FQNEAQ (reference sequence). CDR3 region: CASSLMGQYGYTF. CDR3 DNA sequence: TGTGCCAGCAGCTTAATGGGACAGTATGGCTACACCTTC.

The chain is built from TRBV6-5 and TRBJ1-5; D not resolved. Germline lookup yields CDR1 MNHEY and CDR2 SVGAGI. Trimming shortened V by 6 bases and J by 3 bases, and 12 bases separated the two germline ends. The CDR3 consists of 14 residues. CDR3 sequence reads: CASSGGSSNQPQHF. The CDR3 DNA sequence: TGTGCCAGCAGCGGTGGGTCCTCCAATCAGCCCCAGCATTTT.

The chain employs TRBV2 and TRBJ1-5; 7 bases line up with TRBD1. The J segment lost 7 bases and the V segment lost 6 bases, leaving 3 bases of the junction unmatched. The CDR3 loop spans 12 amino acids. Germline V gene sequence: CDR1 SNHLY, CDR2 FYNNEI. The CDR3 reads CASRTGMQPQHF. CDR3 sequence (DNA): TGTGCCAGCAGGACAGGGATGCAGCCCCAGCATTTT.

CDR3 in amino acids: CASSWGTEAFF. DNA of the CDR3: TGTGCCAGCAGCTGGGGGACTGAAGCTTTCTTT. The chain is built from TRBV5-4 and TRBJ1-1; tentatively, D is TRBD1 (5 bases). Germline CDR1 and CDR2: SGHNT and YYREEE (reference sequence). V was cut by 3 bases and J by 5 bases, with 5 bases left in between. This CDR3 has 11 amino acids.